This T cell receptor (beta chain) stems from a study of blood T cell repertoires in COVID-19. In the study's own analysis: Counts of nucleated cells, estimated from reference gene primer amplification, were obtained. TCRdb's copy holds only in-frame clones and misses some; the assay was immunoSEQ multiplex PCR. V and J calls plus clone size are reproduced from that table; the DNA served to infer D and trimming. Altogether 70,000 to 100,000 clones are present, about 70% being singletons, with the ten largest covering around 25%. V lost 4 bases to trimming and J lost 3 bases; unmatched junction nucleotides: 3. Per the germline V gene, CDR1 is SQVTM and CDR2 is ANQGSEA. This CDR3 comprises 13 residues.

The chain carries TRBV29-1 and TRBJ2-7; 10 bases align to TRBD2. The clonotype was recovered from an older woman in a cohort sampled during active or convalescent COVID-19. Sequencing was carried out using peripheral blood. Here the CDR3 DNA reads TGCAGCGTTGGAAGCGGGGGGGGCTACGAGCAGTACTTC. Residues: CSVGSGGGYEQYF.